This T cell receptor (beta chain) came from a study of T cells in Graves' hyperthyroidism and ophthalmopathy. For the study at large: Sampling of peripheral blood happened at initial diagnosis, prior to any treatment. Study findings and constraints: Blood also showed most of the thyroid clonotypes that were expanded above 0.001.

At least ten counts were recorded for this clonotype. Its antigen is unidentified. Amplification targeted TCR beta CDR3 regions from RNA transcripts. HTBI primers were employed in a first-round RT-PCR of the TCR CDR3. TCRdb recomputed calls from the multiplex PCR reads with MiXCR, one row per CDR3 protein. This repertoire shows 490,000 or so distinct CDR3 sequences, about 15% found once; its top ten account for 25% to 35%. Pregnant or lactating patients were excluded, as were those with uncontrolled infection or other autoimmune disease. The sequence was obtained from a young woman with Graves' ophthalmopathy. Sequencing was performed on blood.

The CDR3 DNA is TGTGCCAGCAGCGCCGACTGGAACCCCAAGGGCAGGGTAAACTATGGCTACACCTTC. As protein: CASSADWNPKGRVNYGYTF. The chain combines TRBV11-2 with TRBJ1-2; a possible D gene is TRBD1 (5 bases). V was trimmed by 5 bases and J by 2 bases, leaving 27 bases between them. CDR1 SGHAT and CDR2 FQNNGV come from the germline V gene. CDR3 length: 19 residues.